A selection of T cell receptor beta chains follows, all from one sample in a study of beta chain features in type 1 diabetes. Only in-frame clones appear in the TCRdb table, and some are missing; sequencing was by immunoSEQ multiplex PCR. The data show roughly 260,000 clones, roughly 11% seen once. Sequencing was carried out using naive CD4+ T cells from blood. These receptors were collected from a man aged 25-45 years with type 1 diabetes. The CDR3 runs from the conserved cysteine through the conserved F or W. A D gene is named only where the DNA matches it firmly. Rows may omit the clone size; those that give it use once, few, many or a size class.

>13|NA|few|TRBV7-3|TRBJ1-2
TGTGCCAGCAGCTTTGGCACCAACTATGGCTACACCTTC
CASSFGTNYGYTF
>14|NA|NA|TRBV18|TRBJ2-1
TGTGCCAGCTCACCGAGACAAACCTACAATGAGCAGTTCTTC
CASSPRQTYNEQFF
>16|NA|few|TRBV19|TRBJ2-5
TGTGCCAGTAGTATCTTCTGGGGACAAGGCTCAGAGACCCAGTACTTC
CASSIFWGQGSETQYF
>16|NA|NA|TRBV6-6|TRBJ1-1
TGTGCCAGCAGCCCCCGGACAGTCGTTATGAACACTGAAGCTTTCTTT
CASSPRTVVMNTEAFF
>16|TRBD2|NA|TRBV27|TRBJ2-1
TGTGCCAGCAGTTCAGCGGGGGGGCCTAACTACAATGAGCAGTTCTTC
CASSSAGGPNYNEQFF
>14|TRBD1|NA|TRBV27|TRBJ2-4
TGTGCCAGCAGTTCCGGGGACAGGGCGGGCATTCAGTACTTC
CASSSGDRAGIQYF
>15|NA|NA|TRBV7-3|TRBJ1-6
TGTGCCAGCAGCTTAGCAGGGCACCTTAATTCACCCCTCCACTTT
CASSLAGHLNSPLHF
>12|NA|NA|TRBV2|TRBJ2-4
TGTGCCAGCGGCCGAAGGACAGACATTCAGTACTTC
CASGRRTDIQYF
>14|NA|NA|TRBV4-3|TRBJ1-4
TGCGCCAGCAGCTCAGATGCAACTAATGAAAAACTGTTTTTT
CASSSDATNEKLFF
>15|TRBD1|few|TRBV6-1|TRBJ2-3
TGTGCCAGCAGTGAAGTCAGGGGGTCGACAGATACGCAGTATTTT
CASSEVRGSTDTQYF
>14|NA|NA|TRBV19|TRBJ1-4
TGTGCCAGTAGTCCAACAGTGAACGTTGGAAAACTGTTTTTT
CASSPTVNVGKLFF
>13|TRBD2|few|TRBV2|TRBJ2-3
TGTGCCAAAGGCGGCCCCGGGACTAGTTCCCAGTATTTT
CAKGGPGTSSQYF
>13|NA|NA|TRBV2|TRBJ1-1
TGTGCCAGCAGTTCCGACACGAACACTGAAGCTTTCTTT
CASSSDTNTEAFF
>11|TRBD1|few|TRBV2|TRBJ1-1
TGTGCCAGCATTGGCAGGGGGCCAGCTTTCTTT
CASIGRGPAFF
>15|TRBD1|few|TRBV19|TRBJ1-5
TGTGCCACCGCCAACCGGGACAGGGCCAATCAGCCCCAGCATTTT
CATANRDRANQPQHF
>15|TRBD2|NA|TRBV29-1|TRBJ2-5
TGCTCCTTGGGGTTAGCGGGGGGGCCGAAGGAGACCCAGTACTTC
CSLGLAGGPKETQYF
>13|TRBD1|NA|TRBV18|TRBJ2-7
TGTGCCAGCTCGGGACAGGTGCCCTACGAGCAGTACTTC
CASSGQVPYEQYF
>12|TRBD1|few|TRBV29-1|TRBJ1-2
TGCAGCGTGGGGGGACAGAACTATGGCTACACCTTC
CSVGGQNYGYTF
>17|NA|NA|TRBV11-2|TRBJ1-6
TGTGCCAGCAGCTTAGTGGGCAGGGCGATCAATAATTCACCCCTCCACTTT
CASSLVGRAINNSPLHF
>14|TRBD2|NA|TRBV28|TRBJ2-1
TGTGCCAGCGGAGAAGCGGGGGCGTACAATGAGCAGTTCTTC
CASGEAGAYNEQFF
>13|NA|few|TRBV19|TRBJ1-5
TGTGCCAGCCGGGGGGTCGGGGATCAGCCCCAGCATTTT
CASRGVGDQPQHF
>13|NA|NA|TRBV5-6|TRBJ1-6
TGTGCCAGCAGCATAGAGAGAAATTCACCCCTCCACTTT
CASSIERNSPLHF
>14|NA|few|TRBV19|TRBJ1-1
TGTGCCAGTAGCGATTCCAGGGATAACACTGAAGCTTTCTTT
CASSDSRDNTEAFF
>13|TRBD1|NA|TRBV29-1|TRBJ1-1
TGCAGCGCCATAAGACAGGGGGACACTGAAGCTTTCTTT
CSAIRQGDTEAFF
>13|TRBD1|NA|TRBV18|TRBJ2-5
TGTGCCAGCCGATTTGACAGGGGTGAGACCCAGTACTTC
CASRFDRGETQYF
>18|TRBD1|few|TRBV7-9|TRBJ2-2
TGTGCCAGCAGCTTATCGCGTTTGGGACAGCCGAACACCGGGGAGCTGTTTTTT
CASSLSRLGQPNTGELFF
>14|TRBD1|few|TRBV2|TRBJ1-2
TGTGCCAGCAGTGGGGACAGGGGGCGAAATGGCTACACCTTC
CASSGDRGRNGYTF
>18|TRBD1|NA|TRBV18|TRBJ2-2
TGTGCCAGCTCGCGATACGACAGGGGTAAAATGAACACCGGGGAGCTGTTTTTT
CASSRYDRGKMNTGELFF
>14|TRBD1|few|TRBV30|TRBJ2-1
TGTGCCCACTGGGACAGTAGCTCCTACAATGAGCAGTTCTTC
CAHWDSSSYNEQFF
>15|NA|few|TRBV29-1|TRBJ1-6
TGCAGCGTTAAAGCCGACAGGTTGTATAATTCACCCCTCCACTTT
CSVKADRLYNSPLHF
>15|NA|NA|TRBV6-5|TRBJ2-7
TGTGCCAGCAGTTACAGTGCGGCAGCTGGCTACGAGCAGTACTTC
CASSYSAAAGYEQYF
>15|TRBD2|few|TRBV12-5|TRBJ2-1
TGTGCTAGTGGTTTCACCGGGACTACTCACAATGAGCAGTTCTTC
CASGFTGTTHNEQFF
>15|NA|NA|TRBV4-1|TRBJ2-1
TGCGCCAGCAGGCACATATCAAATCCGGGATATGAGCAGTTCTTC
CASRHISNPGYEQFF
>14|TRBD1|NA|TRBV28|TRBJ2-7
TGTGCCAGCAGTGCTGGACAGGGAGGTTACGAGCAGTACTTC
CASSAGQGGYEQYF
>13|TRBD1|NA|TRBV5-1|TRBJ1-2
TGCGCCAGCAGCTCCGGACAGGTCTATGGCTACACCTTC
CASSSGQVYGYTF
>14|TRBD2|few|TRBV2|TRBJ2-4
TGTGCCAGCAGTGTATATGGACTAGCTGACATTCAGTACTTC
CASSVYGLADIQYF
>15|TRBD1|few|TRBV6-6|TRBJ2-7
TGTGCCAGCAGAGAGTACAGGGGAAGCTCCTACGAGCAGTACTTC
CASREYRGSSYEQYF
>13|NA|NA|TRBV10-3|TRBJ2-7
TGTGCCAGTACCCCTGAGGGGGACTACGAGCAGTACTTC
CASTPEGDYEQYF
>16|TRBD2|NA|TRBV4-1|TRBJ2-7
TGCGCCAGCAGCCAAACGCGGGGGGGCCAATCCTACGAGCAGTACTTC
CASSQTRGGQSYEQYF
>14|TRBD2|NA|TRBV5-1|TRBJ2-7
TGCGCCAGCAGCTTGTTTCTAGCGGGGGGCGAGCAGTACTTC
CASSLFLAGGEQYF
>13|NA|few|TRBV29-1|TRBJ1-4
TGCAGCGTTTCCGTATCAACTAATGAAAAACTGTTTTTT
CSVSVSTNEKLFF
>13|TRBD1|few|TRBV11-3|TRBJ2-5
TGTGCCAGCAGCCGGAGGACAGGAGAGACCCAGTACTTC
CASSRRTGETQYF
>15|NA|NA|TRBV18|TRBJ2-2
TGTGCCAGCTCCCGAAGTGGGAGTTACACCGGGGAGCTGTTTTTT
CASSRSGSYTGELFF
>13|NA|few|TRBV7-2|TRBJ1-5
TGTGCCAGCCTCCTAAACCTCAATCAGCCCCAGCATTTT
CASLLNLNQPQHF
>13|NA|NA|TRBV6-1|TRBJ2-1
TGTGCCAGCAGTGTACTACAGGGCAATGAGCAGTTCTTC
CASSVLQGNEQFF
>15|NA|NA|TRBV7-2|TRBJ2-7
TGTGCCAGCAGCTTAGTGGCAGGGGGGTATAGCGAGCAGTACTTC
CASSLVAGGYSEQYF
>14|TRBD2|few|TRBV6-6|TRBJ2-3
TGTGCCCACAGGTGGGGGGGGAACACAGATACGCAGTATTTT
CAHRWGGNTDTQYF
>11|NA|few|TRBV28|TRBJ2-7
TGTGCCAGCAGTCTGTTGCGCGAGCAGTACTTC
CASSLLREQYF
>15|TRBD2|NA|TRBV19|TRBJ2-5
TGTGCCAGTATCTCCAGGAGCGGGGGGAAAGAGACCCAGTACTTC
CASISRSGGKETQYF
>16|TRBD2|few|TRBV5-1|TRBJ2-1
TGCGCCAGCAGCCTGACTAGCGGGGTAACCTACAATGAGCAGTTCTTC
CASSLTSGVTYNEQFF
>14|NA|few|TRBV5-4|TRBJ2-3
TGTGCCACCCAACTAGCTAGCGGCACAGATACGCAGTATTTT
CATQLASGTDTQYF
>16|TRBD1|few|TRBV29-1|TRBJ1-4
TGCAGCGCTGGACAGGGAGGCGGTAGGGCTAATGAAAAACTGTTTTTT
CSAGQGGGRANEKLFF
>15|TRBD1|NA|TRBV18|TRBJ2-1
TGTGCCAGCTCGTCGGGACAGGGAACCTACAATGAGCAGTTCTTC
CASSSGQGTYNEQFF
>13|NA|NA|TRBV2|TRBJ2-4
TGTGCCAGCGAGCCCCCGGCCAAAAACATTCAGTACTTC
CASEPPAKNIQYF